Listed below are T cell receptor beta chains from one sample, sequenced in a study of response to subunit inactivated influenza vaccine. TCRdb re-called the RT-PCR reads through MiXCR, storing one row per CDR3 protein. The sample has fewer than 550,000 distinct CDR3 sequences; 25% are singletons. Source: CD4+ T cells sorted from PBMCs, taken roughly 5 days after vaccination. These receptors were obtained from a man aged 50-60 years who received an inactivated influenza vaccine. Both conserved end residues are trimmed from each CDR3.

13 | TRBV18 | ASSPTSGLTDTQY
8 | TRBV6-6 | ASSHNIQY
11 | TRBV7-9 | ASSLAGTNEQY
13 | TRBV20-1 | SARLPGQKNYGYT
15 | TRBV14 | ASSQGLGLAGYNEQF
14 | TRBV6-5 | ASSYSVLRGNSPLH
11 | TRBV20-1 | SAYRGLEETQY
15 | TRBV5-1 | ASSPTGQGAVTDTQY
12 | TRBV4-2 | ASSQADKRNTIY
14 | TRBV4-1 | ASSQAPYRGGEKLF
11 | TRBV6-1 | ASRQDRGTEAF
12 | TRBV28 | ASTSAPVSYEQY
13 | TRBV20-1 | SARDTRRSSYEQY
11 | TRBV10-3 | AISDRQQETQY
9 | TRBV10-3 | AISEKSEQY
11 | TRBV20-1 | SARDYSTDTQY
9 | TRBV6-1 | ASSVYREQF
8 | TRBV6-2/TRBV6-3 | ANDTTEAF
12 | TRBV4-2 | ASSQAAGNTEAF
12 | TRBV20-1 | SALAGVGYNEQF
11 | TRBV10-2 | ASSDRGGNTIY
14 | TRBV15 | ATSSGTGFSAYEQY
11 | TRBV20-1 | SANPTALGGYT
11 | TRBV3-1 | ASSPPPTLGGF
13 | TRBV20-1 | SASEGGQHTGELF
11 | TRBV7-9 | ASSLASATVAF
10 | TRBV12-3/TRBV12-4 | ASSLATGAQY
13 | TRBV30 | AWRGTRLRNNEQF
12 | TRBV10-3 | AIGPLAGVETQY
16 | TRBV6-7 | ASSYSPRLAGDPGELF
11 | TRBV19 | ASAGLAGTEQY
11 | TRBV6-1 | ASSQSIRQEQY
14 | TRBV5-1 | ASSLGAAQLVYGYT
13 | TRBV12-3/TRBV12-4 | ASTASWTGSYGYT
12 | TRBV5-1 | ASSFPGNDSPLH
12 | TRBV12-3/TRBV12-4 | ASSPTGSGNTIY
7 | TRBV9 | ASGREQF
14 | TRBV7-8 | ASRPTMSNFNSPLH
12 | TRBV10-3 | AIKQTSGVNEQF
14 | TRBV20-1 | SARPTLMGSYNEQF
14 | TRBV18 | ASSPQGVAGFNEQF
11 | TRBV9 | ASSVEGGAGQY